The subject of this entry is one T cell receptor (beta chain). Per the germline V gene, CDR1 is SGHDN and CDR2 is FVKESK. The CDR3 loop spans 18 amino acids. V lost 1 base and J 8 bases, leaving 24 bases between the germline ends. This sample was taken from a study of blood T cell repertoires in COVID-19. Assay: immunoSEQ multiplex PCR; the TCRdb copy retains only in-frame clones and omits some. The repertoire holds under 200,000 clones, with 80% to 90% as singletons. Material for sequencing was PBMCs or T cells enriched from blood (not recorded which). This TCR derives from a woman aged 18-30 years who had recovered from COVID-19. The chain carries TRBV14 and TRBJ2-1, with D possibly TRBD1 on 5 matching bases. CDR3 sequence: CASSQGAGPTGRHHEQFF. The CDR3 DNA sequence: TGTGCCAGCAGCCAAGGAGCCGGGCCCACAGGTCGTCATCATGAGCAGTTCTTC. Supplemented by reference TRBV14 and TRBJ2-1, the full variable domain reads EAGVTQFPSHSVIEKGQTVTLRCDPISGHDNLYWYRRVMGKEIKFLLHFVKESKQDESGMPNNRFLAERTGGTYSTLKVQPAELEDSGVYFCASSQGAGPTGRHHEQFFGPGTRLTVL.